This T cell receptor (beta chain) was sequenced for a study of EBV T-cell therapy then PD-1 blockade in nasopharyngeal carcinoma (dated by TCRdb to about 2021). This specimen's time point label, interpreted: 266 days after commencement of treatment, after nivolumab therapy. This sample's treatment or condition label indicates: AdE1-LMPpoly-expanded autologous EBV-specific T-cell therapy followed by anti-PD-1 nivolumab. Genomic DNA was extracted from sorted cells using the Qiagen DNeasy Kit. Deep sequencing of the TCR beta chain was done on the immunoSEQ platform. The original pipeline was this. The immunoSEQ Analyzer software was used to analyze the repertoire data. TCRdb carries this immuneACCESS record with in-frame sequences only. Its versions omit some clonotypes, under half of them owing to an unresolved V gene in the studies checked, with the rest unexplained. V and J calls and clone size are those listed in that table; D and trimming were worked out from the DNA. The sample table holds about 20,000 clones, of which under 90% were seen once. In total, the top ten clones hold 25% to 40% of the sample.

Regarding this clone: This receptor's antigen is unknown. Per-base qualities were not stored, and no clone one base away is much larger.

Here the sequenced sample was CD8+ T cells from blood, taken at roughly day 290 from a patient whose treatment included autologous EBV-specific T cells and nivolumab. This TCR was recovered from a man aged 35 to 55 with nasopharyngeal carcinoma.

The CDR3: CASSLSGQFYGYTF. At the DNA level, the sequence is TGTGCCAGCAGTTTGTCCGGACAGTTCTATGGCTACACCTTC. The chain is made from TRBV27 and TRBJ1-2, and TRBD1 may be the D gene, going by 6 matching bases. V gives up 3 bases and J gives up 4 bases, and the segment between their germline ends measures 12 bases. CDR1 and CDR2 (MNHEY, SMNVEV) derive from the germline V gene (reference sequence). Spanning cysteine to phenylalanine, the CDR3 consists of 14 amino acids. Here the CDR3 DNA is all that survives: 42 bases in frame from base 1.